The rows below give T cell receptor beta chains drawn from one sample of a study of technical replicates of blood from several donors. TCRdb keeps only in-frame clones here, not all; method: immunoSEQ multiplex PCR. The repertoire consists of around 68,000 clones, with roughly 91% occurring once and the leading ten covering 0.3% to 0.4%. Sequences were obtained from T cells isolated from PBMCs. All receptors come from a human donor in good health. Some clones in this sample may be carry-over from other donors' samples. The CDR3 runs from the conserved cysteine through the conserved F or W.

v_gene: TRBV13; CDR3aa: CASSLGGHPNYGYTF
v_gene: TRBV25-1; CDR3aa: CASLAGAGDTQYF
v_gene: TRBV5-1; CDR3aa: CASSLGGSGQETQYF
v_gene: TRBV6-6; CDR3aa: CASSYSTGREEQFF
v_gene: TRBV2; CDR3aa: CASEGVLYEQYF
v_gene: TRBV10-2; CDR3aa: CAIMEANYGYTF
v_gene: TRBV11-2; CDR3aa: CASSPSRGGELFF
v_gene: TRBV18; CDR3aa: CASSPRGEDYGYTF
v_gene: TRBV19; CDR3aa: CASSTLGPQYEQYF
v_gene: TRBV2; CDR3aa: CASKAGAGETQYF
v_gene: TRBV20-1; CDR3aa: CSASRGLEAFF